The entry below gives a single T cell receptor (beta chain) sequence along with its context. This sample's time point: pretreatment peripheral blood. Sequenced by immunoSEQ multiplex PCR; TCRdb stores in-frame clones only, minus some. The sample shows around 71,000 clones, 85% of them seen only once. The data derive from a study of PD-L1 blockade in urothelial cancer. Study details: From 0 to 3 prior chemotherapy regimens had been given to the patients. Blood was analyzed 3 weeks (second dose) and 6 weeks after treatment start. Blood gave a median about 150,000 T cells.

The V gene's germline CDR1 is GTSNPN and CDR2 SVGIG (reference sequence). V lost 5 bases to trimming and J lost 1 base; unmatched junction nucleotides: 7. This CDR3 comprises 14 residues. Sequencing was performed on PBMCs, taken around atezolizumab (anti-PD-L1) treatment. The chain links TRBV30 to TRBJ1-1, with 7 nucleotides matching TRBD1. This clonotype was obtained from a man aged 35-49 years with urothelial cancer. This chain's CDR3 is CAWSTEGANTEAFF. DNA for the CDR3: TGTGCCTGGTCCACCGAGGGGGCGAACACTGAAGCTTTCTTT.